Reported below is one T cell receptor beta chain. The target antigen is unknown. The authors prepared the TCRbeta library with unique molecular identifiers. TCRdb reprocessed the PCR reads via MiXCR and lists one record per CDR3 protein. The sample yields fewer than 700,000 distinct CDR3 sequences, 10% to 15% seen once. These data belong to a study of T-cell reconstitution after alpha-beta-depleted transplantation in children. Trimming removed 0 bases from V and 4 bases from J; junction bases left unmatched: 9. CDR3 size: 17 residues. Looked up from germline, CDR1 is LNHNV and CDR2 is YYDKDF (reference sequence). Study-level points and caveats: Approximately two months post-transplant, alpha-beta T cells reportedly originated from several hundred expanded graft clones.

V usage is TRBV15 and J usage is TRBJ2-7; 10 bases match TRBD2. Sample: PBMCs, mostly from graft donor cells, taken 360 days after TCRalphabeta/CD19-depleted stem cell transplant. The receptor's source is a male patient between 10 and 17 years old who had a stem cell transplant for acute myeloid leukemia, so the T cells may come from the graft donor. CDR3 sequence (DNA): TGTGCCACCAGCAGAGATAGGCTAGCGGGAGAAGTGTACGAGCAGTACTTC. This codes for CATSRDRLAGEVYEQYF.